This T cell receptor (beta chain) was sequenced for a study of T cell responses to AZD1222 COVID-19 vaccine. The study, taken as a whole, reports: Clonal diversity was possibly underestimated; the donors were predominantly white British and more often female. Repertoire collection took place solely once the T cell response had peaked.

V lost 2 bases and J lost 4; bases outside the gene matches: 11. This CDR3 is 16 amino acids long. Per the germline V gene, CDR1 is SGHTA and CDR2 is FQGTGA. Comment on this clone: What it binds is unknown.

Measured with immunoSEQ multiplex PCR; TCRdb has only the in-frame clones, and not every one. The data hold 130,000 or so clones, with roughly 90% observed a single time. The receptor was derived from an adult in good health. The starting material was peripheral blood, obtained on day 0 of AZD1222 vaccination. This chain uses TRBV7-3 with TRBJ2-7; TRBD1 agrees at 7 bases. Here the CDR3 DNA reads TGTGCCAGCAGCTTAGGAGGTGCGGCGACAGGGTACGAGCAGTACTTC. It yields the protein CASSLGGAATGYEQYF.